This T cell receptor beta chain was documented in a study of blood T cell repertoires in COVID-19. In the study overall: Acute and convalescent COVID-19 samples came from the United States, Italy and Spain. Sample material is recorded as cDNA or gDNA derived from T cells, B-cell-depleted T cells, or PBMCs.

The V gene's germline CDR1 is GTSNPN and CDR2 SVGIG (reference sequence). Trimming took 5 bases from V and 1 from J; bases not matched to a gene: 13. This CDR3 contains 16 residues. As processed by the authors: Reference gene primer amplification gave nucleated cell count estimates. This table comes from immunoSEQ multiplex PCR, and its TCRdb copy is limited to in-frame clones, with some not included. The V and J calls and clone size were taken over from that table, and D and trimming were inferred from the DNA. The repertoire holds 65,000 or so clones, with approximately 84% as singletons. The sequence came from a man between 60 and 75 years old with acute or convalescent COVID-19. The sample comprised peripheral blood. The chain couples TRBV30 to TRBJ2-7, with TRBD1 matching over 8 bases. CDR3 nucleotide sequence: TGTGCCTGGCTCCTTCTAGGGACAGGCGGGTCCTACGAGCAGTACTTC. Its translation: CAWLLLGTGGSYEQYF.